This is a list of T cell receptor beta chains from one sample in a study of cytomegalovirus exposure and HLA in healthy donors. Sequencing used immunoSEQ multiplex PCR; TCRdb keeps in-frame clones, though not all of them. The sample carries approximately 95,000 clones, 78% recorded once. The sample was PBMCs. The receptor source for this set is a woman between 40 and 50 years old in good health and CMV-seropositive. The CDR3 runs from the conserved cysteine through the conserved F or W. D genes are given only for firm matches. Size values are once, few and many counts, or a class for expanded clones, and some rows have none.

>15|TRBJ2-2|TRBV5-1|TRBD2|NA
CASSVRGSWAGELFF
TGCGCCAGCAGCGTACGCGGGAGTTGGGCCGGGGAGCTGTTTTTT
>14|TRBJ2-1|TRBV7-3|NA|few
CASSLMAANREQFF
TGTGCCAGCAGCTTAATGGCGGCAAATAGAGAGCAGTTCTTC
>19|TRBJ2-7|TRBV6-4|TRBD2|few
CASRETSGSRIGKLYEQYF
TGTGCCAGCAGGGAGACTAGCGGGAGTCGTATTGGTAAACTCTACGAGCAGTACTTC
>14|TRBJ1-1|TRBV6-5|NA|NA
CASSEFGENTEAFF
TGTGCCAGCAGTGAATTCGGAGAGAACACTGAAGCTTTCTTT
>14|TRBJ2-3|TRBV6-5|TRBD2|NA
CASSSLAGSDTQYF
TGTGCCAGCAGTTCCCTAGCGGGATCAGATACGCAGTATTTT
>14|TRBJ2-7|TRBV7-8|NA|NA
CASSLAGDVHEQYF
TGTGCCAGCAGCTTAGCGGGAGACGTCCACGAGCAGTACTTC
>13|TRBJ2-3|TRBV11-2|NA|few
CASSLAPADTQYF
TGTGCCAGCAGCCTAGCCCCCGCAGATACGCAGTATTTT
>15|TRBJ1-1|TRBV15|NA|NA
CATSRGEGMDTEAFF
TGTGCCACCAGCAGAGGGGAGGGTATGGACACTGAAGCTTTCTTT
>17|TRBJ1-5|TRBV15|NA|NA
CATSRNLGRGIVQPQHF
TGTGCCACCAGCAGAAACCTCGGCAGGGGAATTGTTCAGCCCCAGCATTTT
>15|TRBJ2-7|TRBV2|NA|NA
CASSEARRGNYEQYF
TGTGCCAGCAGTGAAGCTAGACGAGGGAACTACGAGCAGTACTTC
>15|TRBJ2-7|TRBV15|NA|NA
CATSRAATAYYEQYF
TGTGCCACCAGCAGAGCCGCGACAGCCTACTACGAGCAGTACTTC
>15|TRBJ1-1|TRBV6-1|TRBD1|NA
CASRITGGADTEAFF
TGTGCCAGCAGAATTACAGGGGGCGCGGACACTGAAGCTTTCTTT
>14|TRBJ1-2|TRBV6-5|NA|NA
CASSLFNRVGSYTF
TGTGCCAGCAGCCTATTCAACAGGGTTGGTAGCTACACCTTC
>14|TRBJ2-1|TRBV29-1|TRBD2|NA
CSVGFLAGGNEQFF
TGCAGCGTTGGGTTCTTAGCGGGAGGCAATGAGCAGTTCTTC
>17|TRBJ2-7|TRBV5-4|TRBD2|few
CASSLEGQAGGWYEQYF
TGTGCCAGCAGCTTGGAAGGTCAAGCGGGGGGGTGGTACGAGCAGTACTTC
>17|TRBJ1-3|TRBV19|TRBD1|NA
CASSIKTGGSSGNTIYF
TGTGCCAGTAGTATAAAGACAGGGGGGAGCTCTGGAAACACCATATATTTT
>15|TRBJ1-1|TRBV5-1|NA|NA
CASSYRDTLNTEAFF
TGCGCCAGCAGTTACCGGGACACATTGAACACTGAAGCTTTCTTT
>13|TRBJ2-4|TRBV6-1|NA|NA
CASSELAKNIQYF
TGTGCCAGCAGTGAACTAGCCAAAAACATTCAGTACTTC
>16|TRBJ1-2|TRBV4-2|NA|NA
CASTKNPGISPYGYTF
TGTGCCAGCACCAAGAACCCGGGGATCTCCCCTTATGGCTACACCTTC
>12|TRBJ2-2|TRBV30|NA|NA
CAWKWGPGELFF
TGTGCCTGGAAGTGGGGGCCCGGGGAGCTGTTTTTT
>18|TRBJ1-5|TRBV4-1|NA|few
CASSHQSIGSTLIMPQHF
TGCGCCAGCAGCCACCAGTCCATCGGGAGCACCTTGATCATGCCCCAGCATTTT
>14|TRBJ2-7|TRBV19|TRBD2|NA
CASSLLAGDYEQYF
TGTGCCAGTAGTTTACTAGCGGGAGACTACGAGCAGTACTTC
>14|TRBJ1-1|TRBV6-4|NA|NA
CASSEGGDNTEAFF
TGTGCCAGCAGTGAAGGAGGGGATAACACTGAAGCTTTCTTT
>12|TRBJ2-3|TRBV6-5|TRBD2|NA
CASGGSADTQYF
TGTGCCAGCGGCGGGAGCGCAGATACGCAGTATTTT
>14|TRBJ2-3|TRBV6-1|NA|NA
CASSERGGWDTQYF
TGTGCCAGCAGTGAAAGGGGGGGCTGGGATACGCAGTATTTT
>15|TRBJ2-1|TRBV7-9|TRBD2|once
CASSLSGRGYNEQFF
TGTGCCAGCAGCCTTAGCGGGAGGGGGTACAATGAGCAGTTCTTC
>14|TRBJ2-1|TRBV19|NA|NA
CASSRRQTRNEQFF
TGTGCCAGTAGTCGACGACAGACAAGGAATGAGCAGTTCTTC
>12|TRBJ2-7|TRBV7-8|NA|once
CASSARLYEQYF
TGTGCCAGCAGCGCGAGGCTCTACGAGCAGTACTTC
>13|TRBJ2-7|TRBV29-1|TRBD2|NA
CSVDGGSSYEQYF
TGCAGCGTTGATGGCGGGAGCTCCTACGAGCAGTACTTC
>11|TRBJ2-1|TRBV5-1|NA|NA
CASSLGGEQFF
TGCGCCAGCAGCTTGGGAGGTGAGCAGTTCTTC
>12|TRBJ2-1|TRBV9|NA|few
CASSVGQNEQFF
TGTGCCAGCAGCGTAGGTCAGAATGAGCAGTTCTTC
>13|TRBJ1-1|TRBV6-5|NA|few
CASRPWEGTEAFF
TGTGCCAGCAGGCCCTGGGAGGGCACTGAAGCTTTCTTT